The source of this TCR beta chain is a study of T cell repertoires in ileal Crohn's disease. The CDR3 loop spans 15 amino acids. The V gene's germline CDR1 is MNHEY and CDR2 SMNVEV (reference sequence). The V segment lost 2 bases and the J segment 0 bases; nucleotides outside the gene matches: 4. Sequencing was performed with immunoSEQ multiplex PCR; in TCRdb, only in-frame clones are kept and a portion is missing. The table records over 9,000 clones, approximately 82% of them present only once. V and J are TRBV27 and TRBJ2-7; 7 nucleotides agree with TRBD1. The specimen was ileal tissue. This receptor was identified in an adult with Crohn's disease. The CDR3: CASSLRQGLSYEQYF. CDR3 DNA: TGTGCCAGCAGTTTACGACAGGGTCTCTCCTACGAGCAGTACTTC.